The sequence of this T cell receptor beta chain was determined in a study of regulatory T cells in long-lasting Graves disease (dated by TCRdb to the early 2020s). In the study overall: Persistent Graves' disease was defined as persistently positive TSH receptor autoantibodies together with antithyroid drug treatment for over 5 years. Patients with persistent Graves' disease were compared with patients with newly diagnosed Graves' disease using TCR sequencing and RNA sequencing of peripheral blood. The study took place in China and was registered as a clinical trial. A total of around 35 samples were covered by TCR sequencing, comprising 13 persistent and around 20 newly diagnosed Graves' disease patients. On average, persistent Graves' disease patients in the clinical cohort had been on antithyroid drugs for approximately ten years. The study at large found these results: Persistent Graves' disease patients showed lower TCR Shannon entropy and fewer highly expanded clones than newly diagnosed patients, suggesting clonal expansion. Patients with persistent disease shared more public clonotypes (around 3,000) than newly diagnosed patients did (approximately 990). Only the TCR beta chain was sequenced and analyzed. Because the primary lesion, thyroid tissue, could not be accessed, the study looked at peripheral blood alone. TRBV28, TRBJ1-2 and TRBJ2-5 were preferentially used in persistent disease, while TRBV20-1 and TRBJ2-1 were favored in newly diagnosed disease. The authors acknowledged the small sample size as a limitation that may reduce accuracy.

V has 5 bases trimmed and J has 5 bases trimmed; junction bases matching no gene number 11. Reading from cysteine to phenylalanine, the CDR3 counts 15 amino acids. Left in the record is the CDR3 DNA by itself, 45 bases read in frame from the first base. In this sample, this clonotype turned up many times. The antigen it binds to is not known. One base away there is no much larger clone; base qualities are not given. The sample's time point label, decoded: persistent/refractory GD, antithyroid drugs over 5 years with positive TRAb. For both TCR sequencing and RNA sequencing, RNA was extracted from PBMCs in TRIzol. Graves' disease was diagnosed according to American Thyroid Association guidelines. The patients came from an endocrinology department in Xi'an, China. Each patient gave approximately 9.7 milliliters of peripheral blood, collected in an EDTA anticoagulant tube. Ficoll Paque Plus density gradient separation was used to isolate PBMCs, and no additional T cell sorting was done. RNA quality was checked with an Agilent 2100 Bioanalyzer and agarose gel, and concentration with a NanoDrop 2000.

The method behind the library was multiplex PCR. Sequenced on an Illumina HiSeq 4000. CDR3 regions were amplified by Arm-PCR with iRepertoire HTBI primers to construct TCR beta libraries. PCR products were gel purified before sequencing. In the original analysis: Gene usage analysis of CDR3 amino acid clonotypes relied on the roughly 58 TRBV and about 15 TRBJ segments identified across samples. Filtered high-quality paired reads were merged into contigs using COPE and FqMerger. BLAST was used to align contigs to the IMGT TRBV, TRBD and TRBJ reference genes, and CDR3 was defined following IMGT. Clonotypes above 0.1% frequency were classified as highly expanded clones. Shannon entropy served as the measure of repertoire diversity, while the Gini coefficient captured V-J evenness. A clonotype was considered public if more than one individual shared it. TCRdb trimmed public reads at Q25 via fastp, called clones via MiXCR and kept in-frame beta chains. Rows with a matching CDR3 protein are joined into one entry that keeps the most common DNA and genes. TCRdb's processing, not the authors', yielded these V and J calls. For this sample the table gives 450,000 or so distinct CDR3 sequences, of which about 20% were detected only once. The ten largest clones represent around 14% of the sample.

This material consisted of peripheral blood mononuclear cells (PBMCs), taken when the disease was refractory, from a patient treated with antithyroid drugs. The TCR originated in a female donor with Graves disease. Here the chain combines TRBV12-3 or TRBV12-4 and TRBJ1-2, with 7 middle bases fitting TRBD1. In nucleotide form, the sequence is TGTGCCAGCAGTCCTGGGGCAGGGGGGCCTTATGGCTACACCTTC. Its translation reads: CASSPGAGGPYGYTF.